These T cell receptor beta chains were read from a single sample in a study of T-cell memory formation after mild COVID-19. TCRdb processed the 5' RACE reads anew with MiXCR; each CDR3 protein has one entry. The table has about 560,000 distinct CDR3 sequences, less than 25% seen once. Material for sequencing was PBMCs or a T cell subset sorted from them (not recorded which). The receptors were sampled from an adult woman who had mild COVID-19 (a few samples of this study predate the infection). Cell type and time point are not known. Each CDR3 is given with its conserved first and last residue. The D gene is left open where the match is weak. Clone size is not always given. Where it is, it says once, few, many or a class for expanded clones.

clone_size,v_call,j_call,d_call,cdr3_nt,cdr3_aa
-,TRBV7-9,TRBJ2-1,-,TGTGCCAGCAGCCGAGGGAGCCCCTACAATGAGCAGTTCTTC,CASSRGSPYNEQFF
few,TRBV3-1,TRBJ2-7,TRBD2,TGTGCCAGCAGCCAAGATCTCGCGGGGGGGCTCTACGAGCAGTACTTC,CASSQDLAGGLYEQYF
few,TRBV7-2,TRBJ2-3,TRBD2,TGTGCCAGCAGCTTCGGCGGGAGGGTGGGGACAGATACGCAGTATTTT,CASSFGGRVGTDTQYF
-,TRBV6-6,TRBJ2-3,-,TGTGCCAGCAGCCGTAGGGTGATAGATACGCAGTATTTT,CASSRRVIDTQYF
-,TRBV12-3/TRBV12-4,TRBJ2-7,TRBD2,TGTGCCAGCAGTTTTAGGGCTAGCGGGGGGGCTTACGAGCAGTACTTC,CASSFRASGGAYEQYF
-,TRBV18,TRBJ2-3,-,TGTGCCAGCTCACAGGCGAGCACAGATACGCAGTATTTT,CASSQASTDTQYF
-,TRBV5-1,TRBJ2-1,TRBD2,TGCGCCAGCAGCTTCCGGACTAGCGGGGCCTACAATGAGCAGTTCTTC,CASSFRTSGAYNEQFF
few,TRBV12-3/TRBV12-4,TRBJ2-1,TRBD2,TGTGCCAGCACCCGTTACAGACTAGCGGCTTACAATGAGCAGTTCTTC,CASTRYRLAAYNEQFF
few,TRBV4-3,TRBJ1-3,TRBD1,TGCGCCAGCAGCCAAGGGACAGGGCCTGGAAACACCATATATTTT,CASSQGTGPGNTIYF
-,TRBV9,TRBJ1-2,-,TGTGCCAGCAGCCCAGGAGGGTCCCAGGGATTCTATGGCTACACCTTC,CASSPGGSQGFYGYTF
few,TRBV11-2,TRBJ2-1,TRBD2,TGTGCCAGCAGCTTAGCCCCGGGGGGGGGACTAGCGCCTCTGAGCTCCTACAATGAGCAGTTCTTC,CASSLAPGGGLAPLSSYNEQFF
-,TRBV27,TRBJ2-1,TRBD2,TGTGCCAGCAGTTCACACCGACTAGCGGGAGGGCCGTTCAATGAGCAGTTCTTC,CASSSHRLAGGPFNEQFF
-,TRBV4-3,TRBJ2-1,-,TGCGCCAGCAGCCAAGATTTGGTTGGCAGAGTAAGAATGGTCGGAGTCAATGAGCAGTTCTTC,CASSQDLVGRVRMVGVNEQFF
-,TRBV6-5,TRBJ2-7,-,TGTGCCAGCAGCCCAGACAGGAGGGTTTACGAGCAGTACTTC,CASSPDRRVYEQYF
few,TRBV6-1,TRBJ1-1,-,TGTGCCAGCACGTACAGCATGAACACTGAAGCTTTCTTT,CASTYSMNTEAFF
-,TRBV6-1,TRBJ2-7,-,TGTGCCAGCAGTGAATTCGCCGGGGAGACCTACGAGCAGTACTTC,CASSEFAGETYEQYF
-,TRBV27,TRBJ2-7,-,TGTGCCAGCAGTTTCCGGTCGACAGGAAGCGAGCAGTACTTC,CASSFRSTGSEQYF
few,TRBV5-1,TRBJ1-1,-,TGCGCCAGCAGCTTGACCTCGCACGGGGGCACTGAAGCTTTCTTT,CASSLTSHGGTEAFF
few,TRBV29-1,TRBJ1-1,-,TGCAGCGTGGAGGGTGGTGTCGAAGCTTTCTTT,CSVEGGVEAFF
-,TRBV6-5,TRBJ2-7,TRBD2,TGTGCCAGCAGCTCGAGGGCTAGCGGGAGGTACGAGCAGTACTTC,CASSSRASGRYEQYF
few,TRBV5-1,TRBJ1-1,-,TGCGCCAGCAGGGTGGGGATTGAAGCTTTCTTT,CASRVGIEAFF
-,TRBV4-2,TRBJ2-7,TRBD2,TGTGCCAGCAGCCAAGTCCGTGCAGGCCTAGCGGAAACCTACGAGCAGTACTTC,CASSQVRAGLAETYEQYF
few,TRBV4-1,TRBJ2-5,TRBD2,TGCGCCAGCAGCCAGGACGGGACTAGCTCTCTGGAGACCCAGTACTTC,CASSQDGTSSLETQYF
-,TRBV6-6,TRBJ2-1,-,TGTGCCAGCAGTTCCCCCATGCGGGAACAGTACAATGAGCAGTTCTTC,CASSSPMREQYNEQFF
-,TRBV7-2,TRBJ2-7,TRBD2,TGTGCCAGCAGCTTAGTGCGGGTTCGGGGTGCGGGAGGGATCTACGAGCAGTACTTC,CASSLVRVRGAGGIYEQYF
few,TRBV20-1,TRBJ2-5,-,TGCAGTGCTAGAATTGGGGTTCGGACCCAGTACTTC,CSARIGVRTQYF
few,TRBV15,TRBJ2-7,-,TGTGCCACCAGCATTACGTTGGACTACGAGCAGTACTTC,CATSITLDYEQYF
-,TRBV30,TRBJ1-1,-,TGTGCCTGGAGTGTATATTTGGGGAGGGGGAGGCGCTCAAACACTGAAGCTTTCTTT,CAWSVYLGRGRRSNTEAFF
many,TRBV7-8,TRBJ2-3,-,TGTGCCAGCAGCTTAGCTGGGTTGGGAGGCGCAGATACGCAGTATTTT,CASSLAGLGGADTQYF
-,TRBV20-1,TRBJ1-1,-,TGCAGTGCTAGAGATCTCGGCGCGGACACTGAAGCTTTCTTT,CSARDLGADTEAFF
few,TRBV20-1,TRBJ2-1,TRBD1,TGCAGTGCTAGTTACAGGGGGTCCCACAATGAGCAGTTCTTC,CSASYRGSHNEQFF
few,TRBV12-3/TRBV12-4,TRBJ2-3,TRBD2,TGTGCCAGCAGTTCCCGACTAGCGGTCCCTAGCACAGATACGCAGTATTTT,CASSSRLAVPSTDTQYF
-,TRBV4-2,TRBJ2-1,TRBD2,TGTGCCAGCAGCCAAGATGTTGTAAGAAGCGGGAACAATGAGCAGTTCTTC,CASSQDVVRSGNNEQFF
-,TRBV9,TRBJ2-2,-,TGTGCCAGCAGCGCCCCTCACTCCTCGAACACCGGGGAGCTGTTTTTT,CASSAPHSSNTGELFF
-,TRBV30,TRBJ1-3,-,TGTGCCTGGAGGGCGTCGGGAAACACCATATATTTT,CAWRASGNTIYF
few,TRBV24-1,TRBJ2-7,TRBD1,TGTGCCACCAGTGATTTCGGACAGGCTCATATCTCGCAGCAGTACTTC,CATSDFGQAHISQQYF
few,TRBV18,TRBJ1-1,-,TGTGCCAGCTCACCCTTTGGCCGGGGCGTGAACACTGAAGCTTTCTTT,CASSPFGRGVNTEAFF
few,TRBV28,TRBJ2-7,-,TGTGCCAGCAGGGATGACCGTATCTACGAGCAGTACTTC,CASRDDRIYEQYF
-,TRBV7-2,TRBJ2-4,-,TGTGCCAGCAGCAATTCATGGCGGGGACCCAAAAACATTCAGTACTTC,CASSNSWRGPKNIQYF
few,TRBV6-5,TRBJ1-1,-,TGTGCCAGCAGTTACTCGATCGTTGAGGAAGCTTTCTTT,CASSYSIVEEAFF
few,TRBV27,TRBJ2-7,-,TGTGCCAGCAGTCAATTTGGGTCCTACGAGCAGTACTTC,CASSQFGSYEQYF
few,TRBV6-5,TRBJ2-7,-,TGTGCCAGCAGTTACCGACTCGCGGCGCGCTACGAGCAGTACTTC,CASSYRLAARYEQYF
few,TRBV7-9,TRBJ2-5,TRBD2,TGTGCCAGCAGCCCACCTAGCGGGGGACCCCAAGAGACCCAGTACTTC,CASSPPSGGPQETQYF
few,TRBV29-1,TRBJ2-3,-,TGCAGCGTAGCTCCCACAGATACGCAGTATTTT,CSVAPTDTQYF
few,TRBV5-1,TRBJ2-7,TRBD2,TGCGCCAGCAGCTTGGCCGGCGGACTAGTAAGCCACGAGCAGTACTTC,CASSLAGGLVSHEQYF
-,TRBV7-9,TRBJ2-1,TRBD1,TGTGCCAGCATTCCCGGACAGGAGTACAATGAGCAGTTCTTC,CASIPGQEYNEQFF
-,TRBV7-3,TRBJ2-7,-,TGTGCCAGCAGCTTAACTTCGGGGGGCCGGTACGAGCAGTACTTC,CASSLTSGGRYEQYF
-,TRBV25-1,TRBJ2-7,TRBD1,TGTGCCAGCCGAAAAGACAGGGGGCTTGACGAGCAGTACTTC,CASRKDRGLDEQYF
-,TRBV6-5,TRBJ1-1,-,TGTGCCAGCAGTTACCCTGGCGCGGACACTGAAGCTTTCTTT,CASSYPGADTEAFF
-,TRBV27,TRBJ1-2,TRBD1,TGTGCCAGCAGTTTCAGCGGACAGGGAGGGAACTATGGCTACACCTTC,CASSFSGQGGNYGYTF